Below are 26 T cell receptor beta chains sequenced from a single sample in a study of shared T cell receptors in the human thymus (dated by TCRdb to the early 2020s). The library relied on the immunoSEQ multiplex PCR assay. As stored in TCRdb, this immuneACCESS dataset retains in-frame rearrangements with V and J assigned. A fraction of the clones does not appear; measured against another copy, unresolved V genes explain less than half of the discrepancy, and the remainder lacks a known reason. This sample lists 600,000 or so clones; around 87% were detected once. The ten largest account for roughly 0.0089% of the sample. The sample was also reused in another study, on human thymus T cells.

The sequencing input was thymocytes. Receptors originate from a boy under two years old with a congenital heart defect. Donor details come from another sample of the same person, matched by shared clones.

The V call is TRBV19, the J call TRBJ1-2; 12 bases line up with TRBD1. The junction had 6 bases not matched to a gene; V was cut back by 5 bases and J by 8 bases. CDR1 is LNHDA and CDR2 is SQIVND in the germline V gene (reference sequence). The length of the CDR3 is 14 residues. The CDR3 DNA reads as TGTGCCAGTAGTCCCCTAGGGACAGGGGGCGGCTACACCTTC. Residues: CASSPLGTGGGYTF.

This chain connects TRBV10-3 to TRBJ2-3, with D possibly being TRBD2 (5 bases). Germline loops: CDR1 ENHRY, CDR2 SYGVKD. This CDR3 is 13 amino acids long. The germline V and J ends were trimmed by 9 bases and 5 bases, with 15 bases remaining between them. CDR3 loop: CAMNGGREDTQYF. The CDR3 coding sequence is TGTGCCATGAATGGAGGTCGGGAAGATACGCAGTATTTT.

This clone was seen a handful of times. The rearrangement uses TRBV19 and TRBJ1-1; D not certain. Germline CDR1 and CDR2: LNHDA and SQIVND (reference sequence). CDR3 size: 12 residues. V was pared by 7 bases and J by 0 bases, with 6 bases between. The CDR3 region is CASISVNTEAFF. The CDR3 coding sequence is TGTGCCAGTATTTCCGTGAACACTGAAGCTTTCTTT.

This clone was seen only a few times. The rearrangement uses TRBV10-3 and TRBJ1-3; a possible D gene is TRBD1 (6 bases). Trimming removed 4 bases from V and 3 bases from J, with 16 bases in between. This CDR3 has 16 amino acids. CDR1 is ENHRY, CDR2 SYGVKD, per germline. The CDR3 loop reads CAISVLDSDLGNTIYF. CDR3 DNA: TGTGCCATCAGTGTATTGGACAGCGACCTTGGAAACACCATATATTTT.

The rearrangement joins TRBV15 to TRBJ1-2; TRBD1 might be the D (6 bases). CDR1 LNHNV and CDR2 YYDKDF come from the germline V gene (reference sequence). Trimming pared 1 base from V and 8 bases from J, leaving 20 bases between. The length of the CDR3 is 16 residues. CDR3 amino acids: CATSRGTPWTAGGYTF. For the CDR3, the DNA is TGTGCCACCAGCAGAGGCACTCCTTGGACAGCCGGAGGCTACACCTTC.

The V gene is TRBV30, the J gene TRBJ2-2, with TRBD2 as a possible D gene (5 bases). The germline V and J ends were trimmed by 0 bases and 1 base, with 9 bases remaining between them. This CDR3 is built from 15 residues. Germline CDR1 is GTSNPN and CDR2 is SVGIG (reference sequence). For the CDR3, the DNA is TGTGCCTGGAGTGTACCGGGGAGGAACACCGGGGAGCTGTTTTTT. Translated, it gives CAWSVPGRNTGELFF.

This sequence joins TRBV2 and TRBJ2-1; 15 nucleotides match TRBD2. The ends lost 8 bases at V and 6 bases at J; junction bases unmatched: 2. CDR3 length equals 14 residues. Germline loops: CDR1 SNHLY, CDR2 FYNNEI. CDR3 amino acids: CASGGLAGGNEQFF. The CDR3 DNA sequence: TGTGCCAGCGGGGGACTAGCGGGAGGCAATGAGCAGTTCTTC.

A single count supports this clone. The CDR3 nucleotides are TGCGCCAGCAGCCAAGAAAGGGGCCCAACTGATGGCTACACCTTC. Translation gives CASSQERGPTDGYTF. The rearrangement links TRBV4-3 to TRBJ1-2; perhaps TRBD1 as D (5 bases). V was trimmed by 0 bases and J by 6 bases, leaving 14 bases between them. The CDR3 length is 15 residues. Germline-derived CDR1 and CDR2 are LGHNA and YSLEER.

The gene calls are TRBV28 and TRBJ2-7; a weak D match, TRBD1 (5 bases). Trimming took 2 bases from V and 3 from J, leaving 20 bases between them. This CDR3 spans 17 amino acids. Germline values: CDR1 MDHEN, CDR2 SYDVKM. The CDR3 sequence is CASSLHQLGRVFYEQYF. The CDR3 DNA follows: TGTGCCAGCAGTTTACATCAATTAGGCAGGGTGTTCTACGAGCAGTACTTC. The full variable domain, rest sourced from reference TRBV28 and TRBJ2-7, is DVKVTQSSRYLVKRTGEKVFLECVQDMDHENMFWYRQDPGLGLRLIYFSYDVKMKEKGDIPEGYSVSREKKERFSLILESASTNQTSMYLCASSLHQLGRVFYEQYFGPGTRLTVT.

The V gene is TRBV27, the J gene TRBJ1-4; 11 positions match TRBD1. The CDR3 runs 14 residues. With 5 bases clipped from V and 10 bases from J, the junction kept 6 bases outside the gene matches. The germline V gene encodes CDR1 MNHEY and CDR2 SMNVEV (reference sequence). The CDR3 region has the DNA TGTGCCAGCAGTAAGGACAGGGGGCGCGTAAAACTGTTTTTT. Translation gives CASSKDRGRVKLFF. Using reference TRBV27 and TRBJ1-4 for the parts outside the CDR3, the full variable domain is EAQVTQNPRYLITVTGKKLTVTCSQNMNHEYMSWYRQDPGLGLRQIYYSMNVEVTDKGDVPEGYKVSRKEKRNFPLILESPSPNQTSLYFCASSKDRGRVKLFFGSGTQLSVL.

The chain joins TRBV4-1 to TRBJ1-5; no firm D call. V lost 1 base to trimming and J lost 5 bases, with 12 bases between them. The CDR3 has 15 amino acids. Germline assignment: CDR1 MGHRA and CDR2 YSYEKL. CDR3 residues: CASSQARGYHQPQHF. CDR3 in DNA: TGCGCCAGCAGCCAAGCGCGAGGGTACCATCAGCCCCAGCATTTT.

The genes are TRBV9 and TRBJ1-2; the match to TRBD1 covers 9 bases. The J segment lost 6 bases and the V segment lost 4 bases, leaving 13 bases of the junction unmatched. Germline CDR1 is SGDLS and CDR2 is YYNGEE. The CDR3 consists of 16 residues. CDR3 nucleotides: TGTGCCAGCAGCTTCAGTCGGGACAGGGAGGAGGATGGCTACACCTTC. Its translation: CASSFSRDREEDGYTF.

This chain connects TRBV19 to TRBJ2-4; D is uncertain. Trimming took off 0 bases at V and 0 bases at J, with 18 bases between the two ends. This CDR3 contains 19 residues. CDR1 LNHDA and CDR2 SQIVND come from the germline V gene (reference sequence). CDR3 coding DNA: TGTGCCAGTAGTATAGATAATCCCTCGCGGTCTCTAGCCAAAAACATTCAGTACTTC. Translated: CASSIDNPSRSLAKNIQYF. Full variable domain (missing parts from reference TRBV19 and TRBJ2-4): DGGITQSPKYLFRKEGQNVTLSCEQNLNHDAMYWYRQDPGQGLRLIYYSQIVNDFQKGDIAEGYSVSREKKESFPLTVTSAQKNPTAFYLCASSIDNPSRSLAKNIQYFGAGTRLSVL.

J is TRBJ2-7 and V is TRBV4-3; 11 bases are a match to TRBD2. V dropped 4 bases and J dropped 4; count of bases not matched to a gene: 6. Germline V gives CDR1 LGHNA, CDR2 YSLEER. The CDR3 consists of 15 residues. Written as DNA, the CDR3 is TGCGCCAGCAGCCCCCTAGCGGGGGGCCGTTACGAGCAGTACTTC. This translates into CASSPLAGGRYEQYF.

This chain joins TRBV4-3 and TRBJ2-7, with TRBD1 identical over 10 bases. The length of the CDR3 is 17 residues. Losses at the gene ends were 3 bases for V and 3 bases for J; bases not matched to a gene: 11. Germline V gene sequence: CDR1 LGHNA, CDR2 YSLEER. DNA for the CDR3: TGCGCCAGCAGCCACACAAGGCGGACAGGGGGAGTCTACGAGCAGTACTTC. Translating gives CASSHTRRTGGVYEQYF.

This clone was picked up one time. V is TRBV2 and J is TRBJ2-1; 13 positions agree with TRBD2. The CDR3 extends over 16 amino acids. V was pared by 6 bases and J by 4 bases, with 6 bases of the junction left unmatched. Germline V gene sequence: CDR1 SNHLY, CDR2 FYNNEI. CDR3 bases: TGTGCCAGCAGACGATGGACTAGCGGGGGATACAATGAGCAGTTCTTC. Its translation is CASRRWTSGGYNEQFF.

The chain joins TRBV5-6 to TRBJ2-7, with TRBD2 matching 7 bases. Losses at the gene ends were 1 base for V and 5 bases for J; bases not matched to a gene: 6. The CDR3 covers 14 residues. Germline V gives CDR1 SGHDT, CDR2 YYEEEE. In DNA form, the CDR3 reads TGTGCCAGCAGCTTGCCCGGGAGCGGGGACGAGCAGTACTTC. Translation: CASSLPGSGDEQYF.

The rearrangement uses TRBV4-1 and TRBJ2-5; 9 bases align to TRBD1. The V gene end was trimmed by 1 base and the J gene end by 2 bases; junction bases not matched to a gene: 17. The CDR3 runs to 20 residues. Germline loops: CDR1 MGHRA, CDR2 YSYEKL. Written as DNA, the CDR3 is TGCGCCAGCAGCCAAGGGGGGGGGACAGGGAATACGAACAGACAAGAGACCCAGTACTTC. It specifies CASSQGGGTGNTNRQETQYF.

The chain links TRBV4-3 to TRBJ2-7; D may be TRBD2 (5 bases). CDR1 LGHNA and CDR2 YSLEER come from the germline V gene. The CDR3 has 15 residues. Trimming took 0 bases from V and 3 from J, leaving 12 bases between them. This CDR3 reads CASSQDPGERYEQYF. In DNA, the CDR3 is TGCGCCAGCAGCCAAGATCCCGGGGAGCGCTACGAGCAGTACTTC.

This clone was observed a single time. V and J are TRBV28 and TRBJ1-5; the D gene is possibly TRBD1 (6 bases). Germline V gives CDR1 MDHEN, CDR2 SYDVKM. Trimming shortened V by 5 bases and J by 2 bases, and 19 bases separated the two germline ends. The CDR3 loop spans 17 amino acids. The DNA of the CDR3 is TGTGCCAGCAGTACCACGGACAGTTCCGATGGCAATCAGCCCCAGCATTTT. Its protein product is CASSTTDSSDGNQPQHF. Combining the CDR3 with reference TRBV28 and TRBJ1-5 gives the whole variable domain DVKVTQSSRYLVKRTGEKVFLECVQDMDHENMFWYRQDPGLGLRLIYFSYDVKMKEKGDIPEGYSVSREKKERFSLILESASTNQTSMYLCASSTTDSSDGNQPQHFGDGTRLSIL.

The chain is built from TRBV5-6 and TRBJ1-5; D unresolved. This CDR3 has 16 amino acids. Looked up from germline, CDR1 is SGHDT and CDR2 is YYEEEE. Trimming removed 4 bases from V and 3 bases from J, with 17 bases in between. The CDR3, as DNA: TGTGCCAGCAGCGTCGGGCGGGCAGCTTCCAATCAGCCCCAGCATTTT. Amino acids: CASSVGRAASNQPQHF.

A few counts support this clone. This chain connects TRBV5-6 to TRBJ2-7, with D perhaps matching TRBD1 (8 bases). CDR3 length: 16 residues. V lost 3 bases, J lost 5 bases, and 21 bases lay in between. Looked up from germline, CDR1 is SGHDT and CDR2 is YYEEEE. CDR3 amino acids: CASSWGGRTGSHEQYF. Here the CDR3 DNA reads TGTGCCAGCAGCTGGGGAGGGAGGACAGGGTCCCACGAGCAGTACTTC.

The genes are TRBV2 and TRBJ1-5, with D unresolved. V gave up 4 bases and J gave up 9 bases, with 13 bases separating them. The CDR3 spans 13 residues. Germline V gives CDR1 SNHLY, CDR2 FYNNEI. The CDR3 DNA sequence: TGTGCCAGCAGTGTTTCGGGTCCCCCGCCCCAGCATTTT. Translated, it gives CASSVSGPPPQHF.

This rearrangement joins TRBV5-4 to TRBJ1-5; D may be TRBD1 (5 bases). There are 13 residues in the CDR3. V shed 4 bases and J shed 5 bases, with 10 bases lying between them. Germline assignment: CDR1 SGHNT and CDR2 YYREEE (reference sequence). This CDR3 reads CASSPGGDQPQHF. In nucleotides, the CDR3 is TGTGCCAGCAGCCCGGGGGGGGATCAGCCCCAGCATTTT.

The rearrangement joins TRBV4-1 to TRBJ2-6; 7 nucleotides match TRBD2. CDR1 is MGHRA, CDR2 YSYEKL, per germline. This CDR3 contains 19 residues. V shed 1 base and J 0 bases; nucleotides not matched to a gene: 9. CDR3 sequence (DNA): TGCGCCAGCAGCCAAGTCCCGGTAGCGGGTGTCTCTGGGGCCAACGTCCTGACTTTC. It encodes CASSQVPVAGVSGANVLTF.

This clone turned up a few times. Other DNA sequences from this sample encode an identical CDR3 as well. This rearrangement joins TRBV5-4 to TRBJ1-6; 8 bases align to TRBD1. Germline CDR1 reads SGHNT; CDR2 reads YYREEE (reference sequence). V shed 0 bases, J shed 6 bases, and the junction held 8 bases outside the gene matches. The CDR3 totals 17 residues. The CDR3 coding sequence is TGTGCCAGCAGCTTGGAGGGACAGGCGAGAGCTAATTCACCCCTCCACTTT. Its protein product is CASSLEGQARANSPLHF.